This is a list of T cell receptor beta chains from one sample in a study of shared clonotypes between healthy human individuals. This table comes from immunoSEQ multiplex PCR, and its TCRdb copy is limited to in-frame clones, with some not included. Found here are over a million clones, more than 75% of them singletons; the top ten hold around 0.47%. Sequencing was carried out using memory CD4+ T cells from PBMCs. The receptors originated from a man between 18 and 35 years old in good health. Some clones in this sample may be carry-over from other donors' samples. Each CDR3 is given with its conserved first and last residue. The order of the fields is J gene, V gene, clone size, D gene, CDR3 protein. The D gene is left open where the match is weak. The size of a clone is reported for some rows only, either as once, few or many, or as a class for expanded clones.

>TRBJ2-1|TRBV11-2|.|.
CASSLEPPLWVTKRGNEQFF
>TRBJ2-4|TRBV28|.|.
CASSFPGGSIQYF
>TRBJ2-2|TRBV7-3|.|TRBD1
CASSFTGQALNTGELFF
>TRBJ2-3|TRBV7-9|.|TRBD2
CASIWTLAASTDTQYF
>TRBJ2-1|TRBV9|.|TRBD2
CASSVMGGPLAGDNEQFF
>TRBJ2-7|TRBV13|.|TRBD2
CASSKRTSGEQYF
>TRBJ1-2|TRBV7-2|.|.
CASTPLSYGYTF
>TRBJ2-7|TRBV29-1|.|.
CSVSGSTYEQYF
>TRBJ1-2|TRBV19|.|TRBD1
CASSIDGDRRRDYGYTF
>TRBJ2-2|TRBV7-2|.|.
CASSFKAVAGELFF
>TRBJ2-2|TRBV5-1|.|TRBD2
CASSLGLAGGPGTGELFF
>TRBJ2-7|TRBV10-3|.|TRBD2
CAISEWLAGAFSEQYF
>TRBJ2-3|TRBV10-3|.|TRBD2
CAISGGLAGTDTQYF
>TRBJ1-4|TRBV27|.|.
CASSLKGVGRSSPEKLFF
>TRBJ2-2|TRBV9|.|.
CASSVDNSYTGELFF
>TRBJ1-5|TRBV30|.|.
CAWSVLGNQPQHF
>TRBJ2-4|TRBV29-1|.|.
CSVEGQLAKNIQYF
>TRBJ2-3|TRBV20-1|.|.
CSARGLDTQYF
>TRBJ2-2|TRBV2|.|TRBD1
CASSGGQGNTGELFF
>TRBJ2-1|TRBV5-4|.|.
CASSLAGSYNEQFF
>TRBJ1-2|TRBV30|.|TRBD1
CALTGAYDGYTF
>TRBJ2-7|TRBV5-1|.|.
CASSGSYEQYF
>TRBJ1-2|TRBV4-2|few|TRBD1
CASSRGTVQDGYTF
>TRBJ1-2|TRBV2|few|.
CASSEFEANYGYTF
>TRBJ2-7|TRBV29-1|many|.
CSVAGAEGQSLYEQYF
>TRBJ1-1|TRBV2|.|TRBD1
CASRKTGGGTEAFF
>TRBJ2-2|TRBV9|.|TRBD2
CASSVAAGGGTGELFF
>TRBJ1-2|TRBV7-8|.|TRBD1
CASSSLGQNYGYTF
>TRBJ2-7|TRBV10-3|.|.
CAIRGIGGSYEQYF
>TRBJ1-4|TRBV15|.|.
CATSRSTATNEKLFF
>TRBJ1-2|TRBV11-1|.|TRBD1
CASSLNRQGTGYTF
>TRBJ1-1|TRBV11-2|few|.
CASSLGKEGFGRPAFF
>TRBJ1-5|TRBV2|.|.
CASSGGYSNQPQHF
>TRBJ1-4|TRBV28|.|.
CASSPRANEKLFF
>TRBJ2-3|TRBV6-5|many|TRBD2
CASSSSGRTDTQYF
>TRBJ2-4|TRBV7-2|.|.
CASSFFPRAHIQYF
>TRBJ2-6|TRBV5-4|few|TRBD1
CASSLATGAGANVLTF
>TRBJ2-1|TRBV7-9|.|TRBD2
CASSLALAVGEQFF